The TCR beta chain under discussion was sequenced for a study of blood T cells in healthy people across ages. About the study: The template switching approach captured approximately one barcoded beta molecule for every two T cells. Regarding the study as a whole: The donors' CMV status was not determined, possibly confounding changes in expanded clonotypes.

A second roughly 6 to 11 cycle PCR used barcoded and J-beta primers. MiXCR was run by TCRdb on the 5' RACE reads, yielding one entry per CDR3 protein. The sample has hundreds of thousands of distinct CDR3 sequences; approximately 39% are singletons. Isolation of PBMCs gave at least 7 million cells per sample. The CDR3 is 17 amino acids. V was clipped by 3 bases and J by 3 bases; unmatched bases: 10. Germline CDR1 reads LGHNA; CDR2 reads YSLEER. Comments on this clonotype: Its antigen remains unknown.

The source is a woman aged 55-75 years in good health. The sample was blood. V gene TRBV4-3 combines with J gene TRBJ2-5, with TRBD2 identical over 10 bases. CDR3 sequence reads: CASSHGGGLAGEETQYF. DNA for the CDR3: TGCGCCAGCAGCCACGGAGGGGGGCTAGCGGGAGAAGAGACCCAGTACTTC.